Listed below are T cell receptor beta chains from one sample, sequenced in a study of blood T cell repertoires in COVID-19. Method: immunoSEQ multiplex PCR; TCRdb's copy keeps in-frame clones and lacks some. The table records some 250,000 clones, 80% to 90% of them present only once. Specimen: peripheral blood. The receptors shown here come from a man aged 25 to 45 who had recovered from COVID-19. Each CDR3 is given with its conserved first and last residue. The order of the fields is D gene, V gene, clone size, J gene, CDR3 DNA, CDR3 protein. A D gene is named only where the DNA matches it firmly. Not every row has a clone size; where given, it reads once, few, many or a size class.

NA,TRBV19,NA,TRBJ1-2,TGTGCCAGTAGTCCTACAGCTAACTATGGCTACACCTTC,CASSPTANYGYTF
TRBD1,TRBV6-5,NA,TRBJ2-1,TGTGCCAGCAGTTACGGTGCGACAGGGGGACCAAAGGAGCAGTTCTTC,CASSYGATGGPKEQFF
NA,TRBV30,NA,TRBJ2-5,TGTGCCTGGAGTGGCGGCCTGTGGGAGACCCAGTACTTC,CAWSGGLWETQYF
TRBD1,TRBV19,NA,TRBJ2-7,TGTGCCAGTAGTATACCGGGACAGGGGGCCTACGAGCAGTACTTC,CASSIPGQGAYEQYF
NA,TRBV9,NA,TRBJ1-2,TGTGCCAGCAGCGCCACCGACAGCGTATATGGCTACACCTTC,CASSATDSVYGYTF
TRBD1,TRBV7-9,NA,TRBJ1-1,TGTGCCAGCAGCTTAGCGCTCGGGACAGCCAACCCTGAAGCTTTCTTT,CASSLALGTANPEAFF
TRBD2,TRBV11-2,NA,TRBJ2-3,TGTGCCAGCAGCGTAGGGATTAGCGGGCCCACAGATACGCAGTATTTT,CASSVGISGPTDTQYF
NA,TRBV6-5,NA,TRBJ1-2,TGTGCCAGCAGTCTTTACACGGGAGCAAACTATGGCTACACCTTC,CASSLYTGANYGYTF
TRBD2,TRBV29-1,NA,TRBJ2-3,TGCAGCGTTGCGGGGGGGGGCCCAGATACGCAGTATTTT,CSVAGGGPDTQYF
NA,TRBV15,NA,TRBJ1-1,TGTGCCACCAGCAGAGTGGCAGAGGGAGGCACTGAAGCTTTCTTT,CATSRVAEGGTEAFF
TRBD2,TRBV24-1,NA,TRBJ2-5,TGTGCCACCAGCGTGGGAGCGGGGGGGCAAGAGACCCAGTACTTC,CATSVGAGGQETQYF
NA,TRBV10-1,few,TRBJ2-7,TGCGCCAGCAGTGAAGTTCCGGACAGCGAGCAGTACTTC,CASSEVPDSEQYF
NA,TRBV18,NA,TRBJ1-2,TGTGCCAGCTCACCCGCACCGTCAGCTAACTATGGCTACACCTTC,CASSPAPSANYGYTF
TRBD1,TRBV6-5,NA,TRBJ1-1,TGTGCCAGCAGTACACCGGGACAGATGAACACTGAAGCTTTCTTT,CASSTPGQMNTEAFF
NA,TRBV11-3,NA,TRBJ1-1,TGTGCCAGCAGCTTGTCAGCTGAAGCTTTCTTT,CASSLSAEAFF
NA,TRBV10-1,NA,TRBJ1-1,TGCGCCAGCACCAGCCGGGGCACTGAAGCTTTCTTT,CASTSRGTEAFF
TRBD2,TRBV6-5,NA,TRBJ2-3,TGTGCCAGCAGTTTAGCGGGGGGGCAGCAAGATACGCAGTATTTT,CASSLAGGQQDTQYF
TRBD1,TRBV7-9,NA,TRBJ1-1,TGTGCCAGCAGCCAAAGCAGGGGGCCAGTTAAGGCTGAAGCTTTCTTT,CASSQSRGPVKAEAFF
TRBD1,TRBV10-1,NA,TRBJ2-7,TGCGCCAGCAGCGCAAATCGAGGGGACAGGGGTTACGAGCAGTACTTC,CASSANRGDRGYEQYF
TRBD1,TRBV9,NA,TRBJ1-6,TGTGCCAGCAGCGTAGCGCGGACAGGAAATAATTCACCCCTCCACTTT,CASSVARTGNNSPLHF
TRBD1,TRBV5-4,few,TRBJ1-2,TGTGCCATGACGACAGGGTCGATTACAGTCTATGGCTACACCTTC,CAMTTGSITVYGYTF
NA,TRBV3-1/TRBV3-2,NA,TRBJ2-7,TGTGCCAGCAGCCTCCTCTACGAGCAGTACTTC,CASSLLYEQYF
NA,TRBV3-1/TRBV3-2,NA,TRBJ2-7,TGTGCCAGCAGCCAAAGGCAGGGATCCTACGAGCAGTACTTC,CASSQRQGSYEQYF
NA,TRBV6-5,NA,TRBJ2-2,TGTGCCAGCAGTTACTTTCAGGACACCGGGGAGCTGTTTTTT,CASSYFQDTGELFF
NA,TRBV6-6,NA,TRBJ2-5,TGTGCCAGCAGTTACTCTGCGGGTTTTTTTAAGACCCAGTACTTC,CASSYSAGFFKTQYF
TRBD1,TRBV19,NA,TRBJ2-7,TGTGCCAGTAGTATCGGGGACAGTTCCTACGAGCAGTACTTC,CASSIGDSSYEQYF
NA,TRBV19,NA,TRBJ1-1,TGTGCCAGTAGTATCGTGCAGCGTTCTTACACTGAAGCTTTCTTT,CASSIVQRSYTEAFF
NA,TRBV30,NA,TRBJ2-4,TGTGCCTGGAGTAAGGGGGACGCGCAGGGAAACATTCAGTACTTC,CAWSKGDAQGNIQYF
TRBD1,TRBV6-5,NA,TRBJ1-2,TGTGCCAGTGTCGGACAGGGGAAACGGGATGGCTACACCTTC,CASVGQGKRDGYTF
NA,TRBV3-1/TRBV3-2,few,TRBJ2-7,TGTGCCAGCAGCCAAGGCAGCTACGAGCAGTACTTC,CASSQGSYEQYF
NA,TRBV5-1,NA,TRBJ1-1,TGCGCCAGCAGCTTTTCCCAGGGGCGGCGAACTGAAGCTTTCTTT,CASSFSQGRRTEAFF
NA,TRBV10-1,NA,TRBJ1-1,TGCGCCAGCAGTGAAAGGAGCACCTACACTGAAGCTTTCTTT,CASSERSTYTEAFF
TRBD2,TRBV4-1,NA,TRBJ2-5,TGCGCCAGCAGCCTCCCCGTGGTAGCGGGGCGAGAGACCCAGTACTTC,CASSLPVVAGRETQYF
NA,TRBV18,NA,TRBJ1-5,TGTGCCAGCTCACCTTTGACAGCATCTCAGCCCCAGCATTTT,CASSPLTASQPQHF
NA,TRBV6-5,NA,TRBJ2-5,TGTGCCAGCAGGTTCCAGGGAGGTAGGGGAGAGACCCAGTACTTC,CASRFQGGRGETQYF
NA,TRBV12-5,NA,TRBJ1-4,TGTGCTAGTGGTCCAGGGGCGACTAATGAAAAACTGTTTTTT,CASGPGATNEKLFF
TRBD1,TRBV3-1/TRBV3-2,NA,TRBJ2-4,TGTGCCAGCAGCTTTCCGGGACAGGGACATAACATTCAGTACTTC,CASSFPGQGHNIQYF
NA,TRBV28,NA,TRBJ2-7,TGTGCCAGCAGTTTAGGGTCAGGCTACGAGCAGTACTTC,CASSLGSGYEQYF
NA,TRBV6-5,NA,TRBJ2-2,TGTGCCAGCAGTCTGCGGGATGGGGGGCTGTTTTTT,CASSLRDGGLFF
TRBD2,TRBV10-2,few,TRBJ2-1,TGCGCCAGCAGCGGCTTCGGGACTAGCGGGGGGGCCGATTTTTGGGGTAACAATGAGCAGTTCTTC,CASSGFGTSGGADFWGNNEQFF